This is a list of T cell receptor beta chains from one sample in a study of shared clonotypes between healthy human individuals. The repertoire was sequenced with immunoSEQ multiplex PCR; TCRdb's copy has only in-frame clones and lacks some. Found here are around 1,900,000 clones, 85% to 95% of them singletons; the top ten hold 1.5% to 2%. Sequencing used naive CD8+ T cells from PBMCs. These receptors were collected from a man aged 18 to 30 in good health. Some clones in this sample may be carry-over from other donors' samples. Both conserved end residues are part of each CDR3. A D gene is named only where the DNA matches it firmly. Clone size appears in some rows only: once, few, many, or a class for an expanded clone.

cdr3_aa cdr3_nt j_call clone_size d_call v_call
CAISETRGNQPQHF TGTGCCATCAGTGAGACGAGGGGCAATCAGCCCCAGCATTTT TRBJ1-5 NA NA TRBV10-3
CASSAQYRNTGELFF TGTGCCAGCAGCGCCCAGTACAGGAACACCGGGGAGCTGTTTTTT TRBJ2-2 once NA TRBV7-9
CSAFGGDGYGYTF TGCAGCGCCTTCGGGGGTGATGGCTATGGCTACACCTTC TRBJ1-2 NA NA TRBV29-1
CASIPIVEGADNEQFF TGTGCCAGTATCCCGATTGTCGAGGGCGCGGACAATGAGCAGTTCTTC TRBJ2-1 NA NA TRBV19
CASSEWTADRKAFF TGTGCCAGCAGTGAATGGACAGCCGATAGGAAAGCTTTCTTT TRBJ1-1 few NA TRBV5-4
CASSQAGTDTQYF TGTGCCAGCAGCCAAGCAGGCACAGATACGCAGTATTTT TRBJ2-3 NA NA TRBV14
CATQAGTSWGYTF TGTGCCACACAGGCCGGGACTTCTTGGGGCTACACCTTC TRBJ1-2 NA NA TRBV2
CASSHRDFYNEQFF TGTGCCAGCAGCCACCGGGACTTCTACAATGAGCAGTTCTTC TRBJ2-1 NA NA TRBV13
CASSEITQGPYEQYF TGTGCCAGCAGCGAAATAACACAGGGACCTTACGAGCAGTACTTC TRBJ2-7 NA NA TRBV5-6
CASSWDSPSYEQYF TGTGCCAGCAGCTGGGACAGCCCTTCCTACGAGCAGTACTTC TRBJ2-7 NA TRBD1 TRBV7-9
CASSQEGGPGYEQYF TGCGCCAGCAGCCAAGAGGGAGGGCCAGGCTACGAGCAGTACTTC TRBJ2-7 NA TRBD2 TRBV4-3
CAWKPGAGDSGANVLTF TGTGCCTGGAAACCGGGAGCAGGGGACTCTGGGGCCAACGTCCTGACTTTC TRBJ2-6 NA NA TRBV30
CASSLTARGLDTEAFF TGTGCCAGCAGCTTAACTGCCCGGGGGTTAGACACTGAAGCTTTCTTT TRBJ1-1 once NA TRBV7-9
CASSSRDTSSPEQYF TGTGCCAGCAGCTCACGGGACACTTCCTCCCCCGAGCAGTACTTC TRBJ2-7 NA NA TRBV7-6
CASSLTREGPDEQYF TGTGCCAGCAGCTTGACGAGGGAGGGTCCGGACGAGCAGTACTTC TRBJ2-7 NA TRBD2 TRBV5-4
CASAEAGSEETQYF TGCGCCAGCGCCGAAGCGGGGTCAGAAGAGACCCAGTACTTC TRBJ2-5 NA TRBD2 TRBV5-1
CASSSTGAPKRTGELFF TGCGCCAGCAGCAGTACAGGCGCCCCGAAGAGGACCGGGGAGCTGTTTTTT TRBJ2-2 NA NA TRBV5-1
CSVEGMATGELFF TGCAGCGTTGAAGGAATGGCCACCGGGGAGCTGTTTTTT TRBJ2-2 NA NA TRBV29-1
CASSFDTGGNTIYF TGTGCCAGCAGTTTCGACACGGGAGGAAACACCATATATTTT TRBJ1-3 NA NA TRBV6-6
CSVHKPGQGIDEQFF TGCAGCGTGCACAAACCGGGACAGGGGATCGATGAGCAGTTCTTC TRBJ2-1 NA TRBD1 TRBV29-1
CASSLGASDEQFF TGTGCCAGCAGCTTAGGGGCTAGCGATGAGCAGTTCTTC TRBJ2-1 NA NA TRBV7-9
CSVADNYGYTF TGCAGCGTTGCTGATAACTATGGCTACACCTTC TRBJ1-2 NA NA TRBV29-1
CASSLYRENEQFF TGTGCCAGCAGTTTATACAGGGAAAATGAGCAGTTCTTC TRBJ2-1 NA NA TRBV27
CASSIGSGVPYEQYF TGTGCCAGTAGTATTGGTAGCGGGGTACCCTACGAGCAGTACTTC TRBJ2-7 NA TRBD2 TRBV19
CASSLNRGGSYEQYF TGTGCCAGCAGCTTAAACCGGGGTGGCTCCTACGAGCAGTACTTC TRBJ2-7 NA NA TRBV11-2
CASKVAGDEDTQYF TGTGCCAGCAAAGTAGCGGGAGATGAAGATACGCAGTATTTT TRBJ2-3 NA TRBD2 TRBV6-5
CSASTGAGPSYEQYF TGCAGCGCTTCTACAGGGGCAGGACCCTCCTACGAGCAGTACTTC TRBJ2-7 once TRBD1 TRBV29-1
CASREDRLYGNTIYF TGTGCCAGCAGGGAAGACAGGTTGTACGGAAACACCATATATTTT TRBJ1-3 NA NA TRBV6-1
CASFGQAGAFF TGTGCCAGCTTTGGGCAGGCAGGGGCTTTCTTT TRBJ1-1 NA NA TRBV6-5
CASSDRLAGGRSYNEQFF TGCGCCAGCAGTGACCGTCTAGCGGGGGGCCGGTCCTACAATGAGCAGTTCTTC TRBJ2-1 NA TRBD2 TRBV10-2
CASSESPSGLAGARPGELFF TGTGCCAGCAGCGAAAGCCCCAGCGGACTAGCGGGAGCAAGGCCCGGGGAGCTGTTTTTT TRBJ2-2 once TRBD2 TRBV9
CASSANPGRIYEQYF TGTGCCAGCAGCGCCAATCCGGGACGGATCTACGAGCAGTACTTC TRBJ2-7 NA NA TRBV5-6
CASSFGYRGTEAFF TGTGCCAGCAGTTTTGGCTACAGGGGAACTGAAGCTTTCTTT TRBJ1-1 NA TRBD1 TRBV28
CASSHGMRDSYEQYF TGCGCCAGCAGCCATGGAATGCGGGACAGCTACGAGCAGTACTTC TRBJ2-7 NA NA TRBV4-1
CASSESSVSGQSSYEQYF TGCGCCAGCAGTGAGTCGTCGGTAAGCGGCCAGAGCTCCTACGAGCAGTACTTC TRBJ2-7 NA NA TRBV10-2
CASSEVDIAAEQYF TGTGCCAGCAGTGAAGTGGACATAGCAGCCGAGCAGTACTTC TRBJ2-7 NA NA TRBV6-1
CASTAGLAETQYF TGTGCCAGCACCGCGGGACTAGCGGAGACCCAGTACTTC TRBJ2-5 NA TRBD2 TRBV25-1
CATSRETGIGGWGETQYF TGTGCCACCAGCAGAGAAACAGGGATCGGCGGTTGGGGCGAGACCCAGTACTTC TRBJ2-5 NA NA TRBV15
CASSATAGLGFYEQYF TGTGCCAGCAGCGCAACAGCGGGACTTGGTTTCTACGAGCAGTACTTC TRBJ2-7 NA TRBD2 TRBV9
CASSTWTGAFNQPQHF TGTGCCAGCAGTACGTGGACAGGGGCCTTCAATCAGCCCCAGCATTTT TRBJ1-5 NA TRBD1 TRBV28
CASSVDYGQNTEAFF TGTGCCAGCAGCGTAGACTACGGCCAGAACACTGAAGCTTTCTTT TRBJ1-1 NA NA TRBV9
CASSQGSGFVYEQYF TGCGCCAGCAGCCAAGGATCCGGTTTTGTGTACGAGCAGTACTTC TRBJ2-7 NA NA TRBV4-1
CASSGGQGAGANVLTF TGTGCCAGCAGCGGAGGACAGGGGGCTGGGGCCAACGTCCTGACTTTC TRBJ2-6 once TRBD1 TRBV5-6
CASSWIGLNEKLFF TGCGCCAGCAGCTGGATTGGCCTGAATGAAAAACTGTTTTTT TRBJ1-4 NA NA TRBV5-1
CASSLSGGIWADEQFF TGTGCCAGCAGTTTGTCAGGCGGGATTTGGGCCGATGAGCAGTTCTTC TRBJ2-1 once NA TRBV28
CASSVVGTSVYEQFF TGTGCCAGCAGCGTAGTTGGGACTAGTGTGTATGAGCAGTTCTTC TRBJ2-1 once TRBD2 TRBV9
CASSEERLAGLAYEQYF TGTGCCAGCAGTGAAGAACGACTAGCGGGGCTAGCCTACGAGCAGTACTTC TRBJ2-7 NA TRBD2 TRBV6-1
CAISAPGGQGTEAFF TGTGCCATCAGCGCTCCCGGTGGGCAAGGCACTGAAGCTTTCTTT TRBJ1-1 NA NA TRBV10-3
CASSARDRSEETQYF TGTGCCAGCAGCGCCCGGGACAGGTCGGAAGAGACCCAGTACTTC TRBJ2-5 NA TRBD1 TRBV7-9
CASSLEWRSNQPQHF TGTGCCAGCAGCTTAGAATGGAGGAGCAATCAGCCCCAGCATTTT TRBJ1-5 NA NA TRBV7-2
CSVDGGGAGVWETQYF TGCAGCGTTGACGGTGGTGGAGCGGGAGTGTGGGAGACCCAGTACTTC TRBJ2-5 NA TRBD2 TRBV29-1
CASSEHRGFGYGYTF TGTGCCAGTAGTGAGCACAGGGGGTTCGGCTATGGCTACACCTTC TRBJ1-2 NA TRBD1 TRBV19
CASSLLAGASEQFF TGTGCCAGCAGCTTACTAGCGGGAGCATCTGAGCAGTTCTTC TRBJ2-1 NA TRBD2 TRBV27
CASSLDGSGSSYEQYF TGTGCCAGCAGCTTGGATGGTAGCGGAAGCTCCTACGAGCAGTACTTC TRBJ2-7 NA NA TRBV5-6
CASSDFGLGSDIQYF TGTGCCAGCAGTGATTTTGGCCTCGGTAGTGACATTCAGTACTTC TRBJ2-4 once NA TRBV2
CASRALAGHYNEQFF TGTGCCAGCAGGGCACTAGCGGGACATTATAATGAGCAGTTCTTC TRBJ2-1 NA TRBD2 TRBV6-1
CASSVGQGGSEQYF TGTGCCAGCAGTGTAGGACAGGGGGGGAGCGAGCAGTACTTC TRBJ2-7 NA TRBD1 TRBV2
CASSLPDYEQYF TGTGCCAGCAGCTTACCCGATTACGAGCAGTACTTC TRBJ2-7 NA NA TRBV11-2
CAWRPTSREQFF TGTGCCTGGAGACCGACTAGTAGGGAGCAGTTCTTC TRBJ2-1 NA NA TRBV30
CATGQGAHEQYF TGTGCCACGGGACAGGGGGCCCACGAGCAGTACTTC TRBJ2-7 NA TRBD1 TRBV27